A single sample is the source of the 25 T cell receptor beta chains below, sequenced in a study of regulatory T cells in long-lasting Graves disease (dated by TCRdb to 2020 to 2023). The library relied on multiplex PCR. The reads were generated on an Illumina HiSeq 4000. TCR beta libraries were built with iRepertoire HTBI primers and Arm-PCR amplification of CDR3 regions. TCRdb's own reprocessing of the public reads used fastp at Q25 and MiXCR and kept productive beta chains. Rows with one shared CDR3 protein collapse into an entry with the most common genes and DNA. The sample table lists roughly 350,000 distinct CDR3 sequences, approximately 16% of them with a count of one. The top ten constitute 25% to 30% of the sample. This specimen's time point label, per the study, means: newly diagnosed GD, antithyroid drugs for less than 3 months. For both TCR sequencing and RNA sequencing, RNA was extracted from PBMCs in TRIzol.

The same data also contributed to another study, on T cells in Graves' hyperthyroidism and ophthalmopathy.

The material was peripheral blood mononuclear cells (PBMCs), obtained at new diagnosis, from a patient treated with antithyroid drugs. Receptor source: a man between 35 and 55 years old with Graves disease. Donor details come from another sample of the same person, matched by shared clones.

Only a few counts were recorded for this clonotype. This chain links TRBV9 with TRBJ1-5; D not resolved. V lost 4 bases and J 15 bases, leaving 20 bases between the germline ends. Germline CDR1 reads SGDLS; CDR2 reads YYNGEE. This CDR3 is built from 13 residues. Here the CDR3 DNA reads TGTGCCAGCAGCTACCACCCGCCCGGCGGGAGGCATTTT. It yields the protein CASSYHPPGGRHF. The full variable domain, rest sourced from reference TRBV9 and TRBJ1-5, is DSGVTQTPKHLITATGQRVTLRCSPRSGDLSVYWYQQSLDQGLQFLIQYYNGEERAKGNILERFSAQQFPDLHSELNLSSLELGDSALYFCASSYHPPGGRHFGDGTRLSIL.

This clonotype was counted at least ten times. This chain joins TRBV6-1 and TRBJ1-1; D unclear. The CDR3 extends over 13 amino acids. The germline gives CDR1 MNHNS, CDR2 SASEGT. V was pared by 8 bases and J by 0 bases, with 10 bases between. This chain's CDR3 is CASGSQMNTEAFF. The CDR3 bases are TGTGCCAGCGGATCACAGATGAACACTGAAGCTTTCTTT.

This clonotype was recorded at least ten times. The CDR3 bases are TGCGCCAGCAGCCCGGACGCGCCTCACAATGAGCAGTTCTTC. It yields the protein CASSPDAPHNEQFF. The gene calls are TRBV5-1 and TRBJ2-1; D uncertain. This CDR3 contains 14 residues. Germline V CDR1 and CDR2: SGHRS, YFSETQ. Trimming removed 4 bases at V and 5 bases at J, with 13 bases between.

This clonotype was detected many times. The rearrangement uses TRBV6-2 or TRBV6-3 and TRBJ2-1, with 12 nucleotides matching TRBD2. The CDR3 consists of 17 residues. J was trimmed by 4 bases and V by 1 base; bases with no gene match: 5. Germline CDR1 MNHEY, CDR2 SVGEGT. The CDR3 DNA follows: TGTGCCAGCAGTTACTGGGCTAGCGGGGGGGTTTACAATGAGCAGTTCTTC. Its translation: CASSYWASGGVYNEQFF.

This clonotype was recorded at least ten times. The CDR3 nucleotides read TGCGCCAGCAGCTTGAACGGGGGAACCTACAATGAGCAGTTCTTC. This translates into CASSLNGGTYNEQFF. The rearrangement links TRBV5-1 to TRBJ2-1, with TRBD2 as a possible D gene (6 bases). The V gene's germline CDR1 is SGHRS and CDR2 YFSETQ. V dropped 1 base and J dropped 2 bases, with 10 bases sitting between them. CDR3 length: 15 residues.

Concerning this clonotype itself: A read error may explain this, as a much larger clone is one base away. The genes are TRBV2 and TRBJ2-2; TRBD1 matches at 10 bases. There are 16 residues in the CDR3. Germline CDR1 and CDR2: SNHLY and FYNNEI. Trimming cost V 6 bases and J 3 bases; bases outside gene matches: 7. The chain's CDR3 is CASSPTGGPDTGELFF. For the CDR3, the DNA is TGTGCCAGCAGCCCGACAGGGGGCCCGGACACCGGGGAGCTGTTTTTT.

This clonotype has at least ten counts. The chain links TRBV28 to TRBJ2-7, with 8 bases identical to TRBD1. The J segment lost 1 base and the V segment lost 7 bases, leaving 9 bases of the junction unmatched. The CDR3 is made up of 15 amino acids. Germline V gene data show CDR1 as MDHEN and CDR2 as SYDVKM. In nucleotides, the CDR3 is TGTGCCAGCAATCAAGCAGGGACAGGATCCTACGAGCAGTACTTC. Translated, it gives CASNQAGTGSYEQYF.

The chain combines TRBV6-5 with TRBJ1-2; unclear D gene. There are 14 residues in the CDR3. V gave up 4 bases and J gave up 0 bases, with 9 bases separating them. CDR1 is MNHEY, CDR2 SVGAGI, per germline. The CDR3 spells CASSFGVANYGYTF. CDR3 bases: TGTGCCAGCAGTTTCGGGGTAGCTAACTATGGCTACACCTTC.

This clonotype was seen repeatedly, ten times or more. The chain carries TRBV5-4 and TRBJ2-5; D unclear. The V and J ends lost 5 bases and 5 bases respectively, with 16 bases between them. The CDR3 runs to 14 residues. Germline V gene data show CDR1 as SGHNT and CDR2 as YYREEE (reference sequence). This CDR3 is CASRPQKMVETQYF. The CDR3 nucleotides read TGTGCCAGCAGACCTCAGAAGATGGTCGAGACCCAGTACTTC.

This clonotype has ten or more counts. The J gene is TRBJ2-1, the V gene TRBV5-1, with TRBD2 identical over 8 bases. The V gene's germline CDR1 is SGHRS and CDR2 YFSETQ. The CDR3 spans 15 residues. Trimming removed 6 bases from V and 5 bases from J; junction bases left unmatched: 10. The DNA for the CDR3 is TGCGCCAGCACCGTTCACGGACTAGCAGACAATGAGCAGTTCTTC. The encoded protein is CASTVHGLADNEQFF.

V is TRBV4-2 and J is TRBJ1-1, with D unclear. CDR3 length equals 13 residues. The germline CDR1 and CDR2 sequences are LGHNA and YNFKEQ. V shed 4 bases and J shed 0 bases, with 6 bases lying between them. The CDR3 loop is CASSRLLNTEAFF. CDR3 bases: TGTGCCAGCAGCCGTCTTCTGAACACTGAAGCTTTCTTT.

This clonotype occurred many times. This chain uses TRBV5-6 with TRBJ1-3, with TRBD1 identical over 7 bases. V was clipped by 0 bases and J by 4 bases; unmatched bases: 1. Germline V gene lookup returns CDR1 SGHDT and CDR2 YYEEEE. The CDR3 sequence is 14 residues long. In DNA, the CDR3 is TGTGCCAGCAGCTTGGAGACAGGGGGAAACACCATATATTTT. It encodes CASSLETGGNTIYF.

This clonotype came up many times. The chain employs TRBV12-3 or TRBV12-4 and TRBJ1-5; TRBD1 is a possible D gene (5 bases). The ends were cut back, 4 bases at V and 2 bases at J, with 6 bases in the middle. The CDR3 covers 13 residues. Written as DNA, the CDR3 is TGTGCCAGCAGTTGGGGCGGCAATCAGCCCCAGCATTTT. The encoded protein is CASSWGGNQPQHF.

This clonotype was observed at least ten times. The gene calls are TRBV7-2 and TRBJ2-7, with 11 bases identical to TRBD2. Trimming removed 5 bases from V and 4 bases from J; junction bases left unmatched: 4. Germline-derived CDR1 and CDR2 are SGHTA and FQGNSA. The CDR3 is 14 residues long. CDR3 sequence: CASSDPSGGYEQYF. CDR3 in DNA: TGTGCCAGCAGCGACCCTAGCGGGGGGTACGAGCAGTACTTC.

This clonotype occurred many times. CDR3: CSVNSGVYQPQHF. Written as DNA, the CDR3 is TGCAGTGTGAACTCAGGGGTATATCAGCCCCAGCATTTT. V usage is TRBV20-1 and J usage is TRBJ1-5; weak D call: TRBD1 (6 bases). Trimming stripped 7 bases from V and 5 bases from J, with 15 bases between. The CDR3 has 13 residues. The V gene's germline CDR1 is DFQATT and CDR2 SNEGSKA (reference sequence).

This clonotype has only a few counts. The CDR3 here is CASRRVSEAFF. CDR3 in DNA: TGTGCCAGCAGGAGGGTATCTGAAGCTTTCTTT. The J gene is TRBJ1-1, the V gene TRBV2; no definite D call. In germline, CDR1 is SNHLY, CDR2 FYNNEI. V was shortened by 6 bases and J by 6 bases, with 8 bases between the two germline ends. This CDR3 spans 11 amino acids.

The chain employs TRBV2 and TRBJ2-5; the D is unclear. This CDR3 is built from 14 residues. Trimming took off 4 bases at V and 4 bases at J, with 13 bases between the two ends. Germline V gene data show CDR1 as SNHLY and CDR2 as FYNNEI. The CDR3 sequence is CASSADIVRETQYF. In DNA form, the CDR3 reads TGTGCCAGCAGTGCGGATATAGTACGAGAGACCCAGTACTTC.

This clonotype has just a few counts. The V and J genes are TRBV19 and TRBJ1-5, with TRBD1 matching 10 bases. Germline V gene data show CDR1 as LNHDA and CDR2 as SQIVND (reference sequence). The CDR3 totals 14 residues. V lost 6 bases to trimming and J lost 6 bases; unmatched junction nucleotides: 5. CDR3 in amino acids: CASRGQGSTQPQHF. In nucleotides, the CDR3 is TGTGCCAGTAGGGGACAGGGGTCAACTCAGCCCCAGCATTTT.

The chain is built from TRBV19 and TRBJ1-4; D unresolved. Trimming removed 8 bases from V and 7 bases from J, with 5 bases in between. CDR3 size: 10 residues. CDR1 is LNHDA, CDR2 SQIVND, per germline (reference sequence). CDR3 sequence (DNA): TGTGCCAGTCGAGGTGAAAAACTGTTTTTT. Its protein is CASRGEKLFF. Together with reference TRBV19 and TRBJ1-4, the CDR3 gives the full variable domain: DGGITQSPKYLFRKEGQNVTLSCEQNLNHDAMYWYRQDPGQGLRLIYYSQIVNDFQKGDIAEGYSVSREKKESFPLTVTSAQKNPTAFYLCASRGEKLFFGSGTQLSVL.

About this clonotype itself: One base separates it from a far larger clone, so it is likely a read error. The chain combines TRBV7-9 with TRBJ2-5; 8 bases line up with TRBD2. The CDR3 is 16 amino acids. The germline gives CDR1 SEHNR, CDR2 FQNEAQ (reference sequence). V lost 1 base and J lost 1; bases outside the gene matches: 5. CDR3 sequence (DNA): TGTGCCAGCAGCTTAGTTGACAGCGGGGGCCAAGAGACCCAGTACTTC. Protein: CASSLVDSGGQETQYF. The whole variable domain, remainder taken from reference TRBV7-9 and TRBJ2-5, is DTGVSQNPRHKITKRGQNVTFRCDPISEHNRLYWYRQTLGQGPEFLTYFQNEAQLEKSRLLSDRFSAERPKGSFSTLEIQRTEQGDSAMYLCASSLVDSGGQETQYFGPGTRLLVL.

This clonotype has at least ten counts. This chain joins TRBV5-1 and TRBJ2-7, with 10 nucleotides matching TRBD1. The junction had 16 bases not matched to a gene; V was cut back by 4 bases and J by 3 bases. Germline V gene lookup returns CDR1 SGHRS and CDR2 YFSETQ. The CDR3 runs to 18 residues. CDR3 nucleotides: TGCGCCAGCAGCCGAGACCGGGACAGGGGTGGTTTGGTCTACGAGCAGTACTTC. Translated: CASSRDRDRGGLVYEQYF.

This clonotype came up many times. V gene TRBV30 combines with J gene TRBJ2-5; D gene ambiguous. Trimming removed 0 bases from V and 5 bases from J, with 10 bases in between. Germline-derived CDR1 and CDR2 are GTSNPN and SVGIG (reference sequence). This CDR3 contains 13 residues. Here the CDR3 DNA reads TGTGCCTGGAGTGTATCCAGCCTCGAGACCCAGTACTTC. This gives the protein CAWSVSSLETQYF.

Ten or more counts support this clonotype. The chain links TRBV11-2 to TRBJ2-7; TRBD1 matches at 9 bases. V dropped 5 bases and J dropped 3; count of bases not matched to a gene: 8. The CDR3 extends over 15 amino acids. Germline lookup yields CDR1 SGHAT and CDR2 FQNNGV. Here the CDR3 reads CASSAGTGFYYEQYF. The CDR3 DNA follows: TGTGCCAGCAGCGCCGGGACAGGGTTTTACTACGAGCAGTACTTC.

This clonotype was found a few times. This chain joins TRBV5-6 and TRBJ2-3; D gene uncertain. The V gene lost 5 bases and the J gene lost 6 bases, with 13 bases spanning the gap. Germline lookup yields CDR1 SGHDT and CDR2 YYEEEE. The CDR3 extends over 13 amino acids. The CDR3 coding sequence is TGTGCCAGCAGTTACCCCCCCCTCGATACGCAGTATTTT. Translated, it gives CASSYPPLDTQYF.

This clonotype showed up many times. The genes are TRBV28 and TRBJ2-1, with 9 bases that match TRBD1. Per germline, CDR1 MDHEN and CDR2 SYDVKM. This CDR3 is built from 14 residues. With 6 bases clipped from V and 3 bases from J, the junction kept 3 bases outside the gene matches. The DNA for the CDR3 is TGTGCCAGCAGCCGGGACAGGGTCTACAATGAGCAGTTCTTC. Protein sequence: CASSRDRVYNEQFF.